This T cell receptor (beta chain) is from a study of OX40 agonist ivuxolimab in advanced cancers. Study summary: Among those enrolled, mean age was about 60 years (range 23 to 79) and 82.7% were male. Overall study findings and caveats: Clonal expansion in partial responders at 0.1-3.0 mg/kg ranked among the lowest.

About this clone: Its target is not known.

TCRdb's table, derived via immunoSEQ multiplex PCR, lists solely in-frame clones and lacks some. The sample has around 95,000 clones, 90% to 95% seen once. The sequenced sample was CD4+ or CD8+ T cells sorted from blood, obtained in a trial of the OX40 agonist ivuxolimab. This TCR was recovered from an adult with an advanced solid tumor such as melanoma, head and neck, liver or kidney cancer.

The CDR3: CASSSNLGTDTQYF. The DNA for the CDR3 is TGCGCCAGCAGCTCCAACCTTGGCACAGATACGCAGTATTTT. The chain uses TRBV5-1 and TRBJ2-3; D call uncertain. CDR3 length: 14 residues. Trimming stripped 3 bases from V and 1 base from J, with 9 bases between. The germline V gene has CDR1 SGHRS and CDR2 YFSETQ.